Below are 5 T cell receptor beta chains sequenced from a single sample in a study of CD8 T cells in Susac syndrome. It was with random hexamers that 0.5 to 1 ug RNA was reverse transcribed. Using its own MiXCR run on the immunoSEQ multiplex PCR reads, TCRdb lists one record per CDR3 protein. Of around 190,000 distinct CDR3 sequences listed, roughly 95% are singletons. The sample was CD4+ T cells from PBMCs. The receptors here all came from a human donor in good health.

The rearrangement uses TRBV20-1 and TRBJ2-3, with D possibly being TRBD1 (6 bases). The ends were cut back, 5 bases at V and 6 bases at J, with 18 bases in the middle. Germline CDR1 DFQATT, CDR2 SNEGSKA (reference sequence). The CDR3 length is 14 residues. The CDR3 coding sequence is TGCAGTGCTCAGGACAGTCTATCATCTGATACGCAGTATTTT. Its translation is CSAQDSLSSDTQYF.

This chain uses TRBV27 with TRBJ1-1; D ambiguous. Trimming removed 4 bases from V and 4 bases from J, with 22 bases in between. CDR1 is MNHEY, CDR2 SMNVEV, per germline (reference sequence). This CDR3 has 17 residues. CDR3 coding DNA: TGTGCCAGCAGTTCGCCTCTCCGTTCGGGGAAGGCCACTGAAGCTTTCTTT. Its protein product is CASSSPLRSGKATEAFF.

The sample holds a few counts of this clonotype. The V call is TRBV18, the J call TRBJ2-3, with D unclear. Germline-derived CDR1 and CDR2 are KGHSH and LQKENI. The ends were cut back, 5 bases at V and 2 bases at J, with 11 bases in the middle. The CDR3 loop spans 14 amino acids. The CDR3 coding sequence is TGTGCCAGCTCAGGATCCGGGTACACAGATACGCAGTATTTT. Translating it yields CASSGSGYTDTQYF.

The genes are TRBV27 and TRBJ1-4, with 7 bases matching TRBD1. CDR3 length: 16 residues. V shed 7 bases and J 5 bases; nucleotides not matched to a gene: 13. CDR1 is MNHEY and CDR2 is SMNVEV in the germline V gene (reference sequence). The DNA for the CDR3 is TGTGCCAGCACCCCTTGGGGCCCGGGACAGAATGAAAAACTGTTTTTT. Translated: CASTPWGPGQNEKLFF.

This chain uses TRBV12-3 or TRBV12-4 with TRBJ1-1; TRBD1 is a possible D gene (6 bases). Deletions cut 3 bases from V and 3 bases from J, with 11 bases between. The CDR3 totals 14 residues. The CDR3 spells CASSFRGVDTEAFF. CDR3 DNA sequence: TGTGCCAGCAGTTTCAGGGGCGTGGACACTGAAGCTTTCTTT.